Listed below are T cell receptor beta chains from one sample, sequenced in a study of T cells in Graves' hyperthyroidism and ophthalmopathy. TCRdb re-called the multiplex PCR reads through MiXCR, storing one row per CDR3 protein. The sample consists of around 290,000 distinct CDR3 sequences, roughly 13% of them appearing once. The sample taken for sequencing was blood. The receptors originated from a woman in her thirties or forties with Graves' hyperthyroidism. CDR3s include the opening cysteine and the closing phenylalanine or tryptophan. D genes are given only for firm matches. Size values are once, few and many counts, or a class for expanded clones, and some rows have none.

>NA|TRBD1|TRBV6-5|TRBJ2-5
TGTGCCAGCAGTTACAAGTTCGACAGGGTAGACGAGACCCAGTACTTC
CASSYKFDRVDETQYF
>many|NA|TRBV7-3|TRBJ1-1
TGTGCCAGCAGCCCCGGGGGGGGCCACACTGAAGCTTTCTTT
CASSPGGGHTEAFF
>NA|NA|TRBV3-1|TRBJ2-5
TGTGCCAGCAGACCGACAGGGAGGACAGAGACCCAGTACTTC
CASRPTGRTETQYF
>few|TRBD2|TRBV5-1|TRBJ2-7
TGCGCCAGCAGCTTGTCGGGGGGGGCCCTCTACGAGCAGTACTTC
CASSLSGGALYEQYF
>NA|NA|TRBV19|TRBJ2-3
TGTGCCAGTAGTAGGGGGATGACACACACAGATACGCAGTATTTT
CASSRGMTHTDTQYF
>few|NA|TRBV18|TRBJ1-5
TGTGCCAGCTCACCTCAGGGTGCGGGGTATCAGCCCCAGCATTTT
CASSPQGAGYQPQHF
>many|NA|TRBV20-1|TRBJ1-5
TGCAGTGCTAGAGTAGGGGGGACTAGCAATCAGCCCCAGCATTTT
CSARVGGTSNQPQHF
>NA|TRBD1|TRBV18|TRBJ1-1
TGTGCCAGCTCACCGAATGACAGGGGTCCAGCTTTCTTT
CASSPNDRGPAFF
>many|NA|TRBV28|TRBJ1-2
TGTGCCAGCATCACCTCCGGGGTCTATGGCTACACCTTC
CASITSGVYGYTF
>many|NA|TRBV28|TRBJ1-5
TGTGCCAGCAGGGACGGTCCCAATCAGCCCCAGCATTTT
CASRDGPNQPQHF
>many|NA|TRBV6-1|TRBJ2-6
TGTGCCAGCAGTGAATTAGTTCCGTCCGTCCTGACTTTC
CASSELVPSVLTF
>NA|NA|TRBV19|TRBJ2-5
TGTGCCAGTTCTGGACAGTACCAAGAGACCCAGTACTTC
CASSGQYQETQYF
>many|TRBD2|TRBV20-1|TRBJ2-3
TGCAGTGCTAGACTAGCGGCCACAGATACGCAGTATTTT
CSARLAATDTQYF
>many|NA|TRBV29-1|TRBJ2-7
TGCAGCGTACTAACCGGGCCCGGCTACGAGCAGTACTTC
CSVLTGPGYEQYF
>many|NA|TRBV12-3/TRBV12-4|TRBJ2-1
TGTGCCAGCAGTTTGTTCACTGCGGAAGGGGAGCAGTTCTTC
CASSLFTAEGEQFF
>NA|TRBD1|TRBV6-1|TRBJ2-5
TGTGCCAGCAGTGAAATAGTAGGGACAGGGAGGGAGACCCAGTACTTC
CASSEIVGTGRETQYF
>many|TRBD1|TRBV20-1|TRBJ2-7
TGCAGTGCTAGCCCCTTTACAGGGGGCTACGAGCAGTACTTC
CSASPFTGGYEQYF
>NA|NA|TRBV20-1|TRBJ1-2
TGCAGTGCTATGGGGGGTGTAGATGGCTACACCTTC
CSAMGGVDGYTF
>few|TRBD1|TRBV6-1|TRBJ2-1
TGTGCCAGCAGTGAGGCTCCGGGACAGGGCGCTGACGAGCAGTTCTTC
CASSEAPGQGADEQFF
>NA|NA|TRBV6-1|TRBJ2-2
TGTGCCAGCATGCCCGGACAAACGAACACCGGGGAGCTGTTTTTT
CASMPGQTNTGELFF
>many|NA|TRBV6-1|TRBJ2-7
TGTGCCAGCAGGATGATAGAATCTCAGTCCTACGAGCAGTACTTC
CASRMIESQSYEQYF
>many|TRBD2|TRBV20-1|TRBJ2-7
TGCAGTGCCAGAGTAGCGGGACGCTCTATGGAGCAGTACTTC
CSARVAGRSMEQYF
>many|TRBD2|TRBV20-1|TRBJ2-1
TGCAGTGCTAGACAGCGGGAGGGGTACAATGAGCAGTTCTTC
CSARQREGYNEQFF
>many|NA|TRBV7-8|TRBJ2-7
TGTGCCAGCAGCTTAGGAGACCTCCCAGCCGAGCAGTACTTC
CASSLGDLPAEQYF
>many|NA|TRBV7-6|TRBJ2-1
TGTGCCAGCAGCTTGCCTACGGGACCCTCCTACAATGAGCAGTTCTTC
CASSLPTGPSYNEQFF
>many|TRBD1|TRBV10-3|TRBJ1-4
TGTGCCATCAGGCCGGGACAGGTTAATGAAAAACTGTTTTTT
CAIRPGQVNEKLFF
>NA|NA|TRBV19|TRBJ1-5
TGTGCCAGTAGTACTTTCCGGTTCCCAAATCAGCCCCAGCATTTT
CASSTFRFPNQPQHF
>NA|NA|TRBV4-1|TRBJ1-1
TGCGCCAGCAGCCAAGATCCGGGTTTCGACACTGAAGCTTTCTTT
CASSQDPGFDTEAFF
>many|TRBD1|TRBV28|TRBJ2-4
TGTGCCAGCAGCGATCAGACAGGGGGAAACATTCAGTACTTC
CASSDQTGGNIQYF
>many|NA|TRBV5-8|TRBJ1-1
TGTGCCAGCAGGGACCAGGGATTTGACACTGAAGCTTTCTTT
CASRDQGFDTEAFF
>few|TRBD1|TRBV14|TRBJ1-6
TGTGCCAGCAGACTGGGACAGGGTTATTTACGTTCACCCCTCCACTTT
CASRLGQGYLRSPLHF
>NA|NA|TRBV11-1|TRBJ2-1
TGTGCCAGCAGCTTACCCGGGACTTCGCAGTTCTTC
CASSLPGTSQFF
>many|NA|TRBV5-5|TRBJ2-5
TGTGCCAGCAGCTTGGAGTACGGCGAAGAGACCCAGTACTTC
CASSLEYGEETQYF
>many|NA|TRBV20-1|TRBJ1-2
TGCAGTGCTAGCGGCAGTCCGAACTATGGCTACACCTTC
CSASGSPNYGYTF
>many|NA|TRBV28|TRBJ2-7
TGTGCCAGCAACGCCCCAGCGGAGAGCTCCTACGAGCAGTACTTC
CASNAPAESSYEQYF
>many|NA|TRBV30|TRBJ1-1
TGTGCCTGGAGTTGGGAGACTGAAGCTTTCTTT
CAWSWETEAFF
>few|TRBD1|TRBV20-1|TRBJ1-3
TGCAGTGCTGAGACCCGGGACAGTGCTGGAAACACCATATATTTT
CSAETRDSAGNTIYF
>many|NA|TRBV20-1|TRBJ1-1
TGCAGTGCTAGACCCCCAGGGTTGAACACTGAAGCTTTCTTT
CSARPPGLNTEAFF
>many|NA|TRBV28|TRBJ2-1
TGTGCCAGCCTAGGGCGTGAATACAATGAGCAGTTCTTC
CASLGREYNEQFF
>many|TRBD2|TRBV12-3/TRBV12-4|TRBJ2-7
TGTGCCAGCAGCCCGGCGGGGGGCTACGAGCAGTACTTC
CASSPAGGYEQYF
>NA|TRBD1|TRBV19|TRBJ1-1
TGTGCCAGTAGTCCCCGGGACAGGGAGGTAAACACTGAAGCTTTCTTT
CASSPRDREVNTEAFF
>NA|TRBD2|TRBV20-1|TRBJ2-2
TGCAGTGCCGGGGGGGGTGTTGACACCGGGGAGCTGTTTTTT
CSAGGGVDTGELFF
>many|NA|TRBV20-1|TRBJ1-1
TGCAGTGCTAGAGATATGGTTTGGGGGGCGGACACTGAAGCTTTCTTT
CSARDMVWGADTEAFF
>NA|NA|TRBV5-6|TRBJ1-1
TGTGCCAGCAGCTTCTTCCGGCGGGGGACTGAAGCTTTCTTT
CASSFFRRGTEAFF
>many|NA|TRBV28|TRBJ2-7
TGTGCCAGCAGTTTGGGGGAGGACTTGTACGAGCAGTACTTC
CASSLGEDLYEQYF
>many|NA|TRBV24-1|TRBJ1-2
TGTGCCACCAGTGCTCAAGCTAACTATGGCTACACCTTC
CATSAQANYGYTF
>many|TRBD1|TRBV2|TRBJ1-5
TGTGCCAGCAGTGACAGGGGGGTAACCCAGCATTTT
CASSDRGVTQHF
>NA|NA|TRBV19|TRBJ1-3
TGTGCCAGTAGTATCGGCCTTCGGAACTCTGGAAACACCATATATTTT
CASSIGLRNSGNTIYF
>many|NA|TRBV6-2/TRBV6-3|TRBJ1-3
TGTGCCAGCAGGAACCTACCGAGCTCTGGAAACACCATATATTTT
CASRNLPSSGNTIYF
>many|TRBD1|TRBV27|TRBJ1-1
TGTGCCAGCAGTTTAGGGACAGGGAGGACTGAAGCTTTCTTT
CASSLGTGRTEAFF
>few|TRBD1|TRBV27|TRBJ1-6
TGTGCCAGCAGTAACCTACAGGGGGGTTTTTCACCCCTCCACTTT
CASSNLQGGFSPLHF
>many|NA|TRBV9|TRBJ1-3
TGTGCCAGCAGCGTAGAGGCGGATGGATTCTCTGGAAACACCATATATTTT
CASSVEADGFSGNTIYF
>NA|NA|TRBV9|TRBJ1-1
TGTGCCAGCAGCCCGCGAATATTTATGGACACTGAAGCTTTCTTT
CASSPRIFMDTEAFF
>many|NA|TRBV27|TRBJ1-5
TGTGCCAGCAGTTCCCGGGACGGCTCAACCAATCAGCCCCAGCATTTT
CASSSRDGSTNQPQHF
>many|NA|TRBV2|TRBJ2-5
TGTGCCAGCAGCATACAGGGAGAGGAGACCCAGTACTTC
CASSIQGEETQYF
>NA|NA|TRBV27|TRBJ1-1
TGTGCCAGCAGATCCGGGACACCTTATTCCGAAGCTTTCTTT
CASRSGTPYSEAFF
>NA|NA|TRBV9|TRBJ2-5
TGTGCCAGCAGCGACGGGACGGAAGAGACCCAGTACTTC
CASSDGTEETQYF
>many|NA|TRBV27|TRBJ2-1
TGTGCCAGCAGCATAGGGGGCGGGAGTCCTCTCAATGAGCAGTTCTTC
CASSIGGGSPLNEQFF
>few|NA|TRBV19|TRBJ2-3
TGTGCCAGTAGTAAGGTGCGATCTGGCACAGATACGCAGTATTTT
CASSKVRSGTDTQYF